The rows below give T cell receptor beta chains drawn from one sample of a study of blood T cell repertoires in COVID-19. Clones were read by immunoSEQ multiplex PCR, and TCRdb kept only the in-frame ones, dropping some. Of about 500,000 clones in the sample, roughly nine tenths were seen once. The sample consisted of PBMCs or T cells enriched from blood (not recorded which). The source is a woman between 18 and 30 years old who had recovered from COVID-19. CDR3s include the opening cysteine and the closing phenylalanine or tryptophan. Fields, in order: J gene, CDR3 length, D gene, V gene, clone size, CDR3 protein, CDR3 DNA. The D gene is left open where the match is weak. Clone size is shown for a subset of rows, as once, few, many or a class of expanded clone.

TRBJ2-1 | 13 | TRBD1 | TRBV28 | NA | CASRDRGRNEQFF | TGTGCCAGCAGGGACAGGGGGCGAAATGAGCAGTTCTTC
TRBJ1-2 | 15 | NA | TRBV6-5 | NA | CASSYRQDHNYGYTF | TGTGCCAGCAGTTATAGACAGGACCATAACTATGGCTACACCTTC
TRBJ2-3 | 15 | NA | TRBV3-1/TRBV3-2 | NA | CASRLGQLPTDTQYF | TGTGCCAGCAGACTTGGACAGCTCCCCACAGATACGCAGTATTTT
TRBJ1-1 | 16 | NA | TRBV16 | NA | CASSPLLYTEGTEAFF | TGTGCCAGCAGCCCCCTTTTATATACGGAGGGGACTGAAGCTTTCTTT
TRBJ2-7 | 14 | NA | TRBV5-5 | NA | CASSLSVISYEQYF | TGTGCCAGCAGCTTGTCGGTTATCTCCTACGAGCAGTACTTC
TRBJ1-3 | 17 | TRBD1 | TRBV9 | NA | CASSPPGGRGRGNTIYF | TGTGCCAGCAGCCCCCCGGGCGGCAGGGGGCGCGGAAACACCATATATTTT
TRBJ2-2 | 15 | TRBD2 | TRBV5-6 | NA | CASSSLAGGVGELFF | TGTGCCAGCAGCTCACTAGCGGGGGGTGTCGGGGAGCTGTTTTTT
TRBJ2-7 | 18 | TRBD1 | TRBV11-3 | once | CASSLRGQGQLVYYEQYF | TGTGCCAGCAGCTTGAGAGGACAGGGGCAACTGGTTTACTACGAGCAGTACTTC
TRBJ2-3 | 17 | TRBD2 | TRBV27 | NA | CASTPSGGAGGTDTQYF | TGTGCCAGCACTCCCTCGGGGGGGGCGGGAGGAACAGATACGCAGTATTTT
TRBJ2-7 | 12 | NA | TRBV28 | NA | CATTGRNHEQYF | TGTGCCACCACGGGAAGGAACCACGAGCAGTACTTC
TRBJ2-5 | 13 | NA | TRBV19 | NA | CASSRGQWETQYF | TGTGCCAGTAGTAGAGGACAGTGGGAGACCCAGTACTTC
TRBJ2-5 | 14 | NA | TRBV5-1 | NA | CASSVGGGAETQYF | TGCGCCAGCAGCGTGGGAGGGGGGGCCGAGACCCAGTACTTC
TRBJ2-3 | 18 | NA | TRBV4-2 | NA | CASSQDPAGTTSTDTQYF | TGTGCCAGCAGCCAAGATCCAGCGGGGACAACTAGCACAGATACGCAGTATTTT
TRBJ2-1 | 16 | NA | TRBV7-9 | once | CASSSFSGSYYNEQFF | TGTGCCAGCAGCTCCTTTAGCGGTAGTTACTACAATGAGCAGTTCTTC
TRBJ1-6 | 14 | NA | TRBV24-1 | NA | CATSDSGTNSPLHF | TGTGCCACCAGTGATTCAGGAACTAATTCACCCCTCCACTTT
TRBJ2-2 | 16 | TRBD1 | TRBV24-1 | few | CATSDAGTGRSGELFF | TGTGCCACCAGTGATGCCGGGACAGGGAGGTCCGGGGAGCTGTTTTTT
TRBJ1-2 | 12 | NA | TRBV30 | once | CAASPGAGSYTF | TGTGCCGCCTCACCTGGGGCGGGGAGCTACACCTTC
TRBJ1-5 | 13 | TRBD1 | TRBV19 | NA | CASSGTANQPQHF | TGTGCCAGTTCTGGGACAGCCAATCAGCCCCAGCATTTT
TRBJ2-7 | 14 | NA | TRBV5-6 | NA | CASSLWGVRDEQYF | TGTGCCAGCAGCTTGTGGGGGGTCCGGGACGAGCAGTACTTC
TRBJ1-1 | 13 | NA | TRBV12-3/TRBV12-4 | NA | CASGPTMDGEAFF | TGTGCCAGCGGCCCGACTATGGACGGCGAAGCTTTCTTT
TRBJ2-3 | 20 | TRBD2 | TRBV3-1/TRBV3-2 | NA | CASSQDKGARWEGSTDTQYF | TGTGCCAGCAGCCAAGATAAAGGGGCCCGCTGGGAGGGTAGCACAGATACGCAGTATTTT
TRBJ2-2 | 14 | TRBD2 | TRBV2 | few | CASSGAGGTGELFF | TGTGCCAGCAGTGGGGCGGGGGGAACCGGGGAGCTGTTTTTT
TRBJ1-5 | 18 | NA | TRBV5-5 | NA | CASSLAGNGWETDQPQHF | TGTGCCAGCAGCTTGGCCGGGAATGGGTGGGAGACTGATCAGCCCCAGCATTTT